The entry below describes one TCR beta chain. Its antigen is not known. Clones were read by immunoSEQ multiplex PCR, and TCRdb kept only the in-frame ones, dropping some. The profile covers 140,000 or so clones, with about 89% appearing a single time and 0.6% to 0.8% taken by the ten largest. This record comes from a study of cytomegalovirus exposure and HLA in healthy donors. On the study more broadly: In a later analysis, it was reported that the 90 to 150 validation repertoires had been produced on the same platform as the 670 or so repertoires belonging to the first cohort. Study results and caveats: The dataset shows that most TCR sequences were rare, while some public TCRs occurred in many donors. Altogether, 160 or so TCR beta chains were recorded as cytomegalovirus-associated.

Specimen: PBMCs. The TCR sequence derives from a young man in good health and CMV-seronegative.

The CDR3 loop is CASSLPLTSGGANEQFF. CDR3 nucleotide sequence: TGTGCCAGCAGTTTACCCTTGACTAGCGGGGGGGCCAATGAGCAGTTCTTC. J is TRBJ2-1 and V is TRBV27; TRBD2 aligns across 14 bases. CDR3 length equals 17 residues. V gave up 2 bases and J gave up 6 bases; unmatched junction bases: 6. Looked up from germline, CDR1 is MNHEY and CDR2 is SMNVEV (reference sequence).